This record looks at one T cell receptor beta chain sequence and its context. The antigen is unknown. The data were obtained in a study of CD8 T cells in ankylosing spondylitis. Study-level results: Typical of ankylosing spondylitis blood, it appeared, was a TCR beta motif of several highly homologous variants. Some of these motif variants have turned up before, in reports on reactive arthritis synovial fluid and blood. Matched ankylosing spondylitis synovial fluid reportedly showed significant enrichment of disease-linked clones. Disease-linked clones, CD8+, were relatively rare in peripheral blood.

With 4 bases clipped from V and 2 bases from J, the junction kept 8 bases outside the gene matches. The CDR3 runs to 16 residues. Germline lookup yields CDR1 LGHDT and CDR2 YNNKEL (reference sequence). Library preparation for TCR beta used quantitative 5'-RACE with molecular barcodes. TCRdb re-derived calls from the 5' RACE reads in MiXCR, one entry per CDR3 protein. Altogether about 440,000 distinct CDR3 sequences are present, roughly 15% being singletons, with the ten largest covering over 0.9%. The sequence came from a male donor with ankylosing spondylitis. The chain is built from TRBV3-1 and TRBJ2-7; 10 nucleotides agree with TRBD2. Sequenced input: blood, either unsorted or a sorted T cell fraction (not recorded which). The CDR3 sequence is CASSPRTSGPTYEQYF. DNA for the CDR3: TGTGCCAGCAGCCCGCGGACTAGCGGCCCTACCTACGAGCAGTACTTC.